One T cell receptor (beta chain) is described in this entry. This record belongs to a study of OX40 agonist ivuxolimab in advanced cancers. Across the whole study: Intravenous ivuxolimab was administered to patients every 2 weeks at 0.01 to 10 mg/kg.

Libraries were prepared by immunoSEQ multiplex PCR; TCRdb keeps only in-frame clonotypes and omits some of them. The repertoire includes approximately 99,000 clones, approximately 94% of them detected once, and about 0.18% sits in the top ten. V was cut by 1 base and J by 7 bases, with 15 bases left in between. The CDR3 runs 14 residues. The germline CDR1 and CDR2 sequences are SGHRS and YFSETQ. The sequence was collected from an adult with an advanced solid tumor such as melanoma, head and neck, liver or kidney cancer. The input for sequencing was CD4+ or CD8+ T cells sorted from blood, taken in a trial of the OX40 agonist ivuxolimab. This sequence joins TRBV5-1 and TRBJ2-7; the D gene is possibly TRBD2 (6 bases). This CDR3 is CASSLRGGIGEQYF. As DNA, the CDR3 is TGCGCCAGCAGCTTGAGGGGCGGGATAGGAGAGCAGTACTTC.